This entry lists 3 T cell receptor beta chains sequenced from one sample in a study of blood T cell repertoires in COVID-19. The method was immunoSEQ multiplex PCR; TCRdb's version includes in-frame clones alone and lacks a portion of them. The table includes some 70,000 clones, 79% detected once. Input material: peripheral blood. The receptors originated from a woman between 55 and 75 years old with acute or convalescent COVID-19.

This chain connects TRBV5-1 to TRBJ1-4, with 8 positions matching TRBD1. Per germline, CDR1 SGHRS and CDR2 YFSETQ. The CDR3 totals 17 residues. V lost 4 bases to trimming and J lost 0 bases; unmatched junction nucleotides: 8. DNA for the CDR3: TGCGCCAGCAGCGGGGGGACAGGAGCGGCAACTAATGAAAAACTGTTTTTT. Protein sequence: CASSGGTGAATNEKLFF.

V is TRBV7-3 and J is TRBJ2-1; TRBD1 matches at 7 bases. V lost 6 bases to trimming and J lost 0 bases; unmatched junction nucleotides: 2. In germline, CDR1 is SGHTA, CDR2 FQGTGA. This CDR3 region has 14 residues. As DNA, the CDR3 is TGTGCCAGCAGTTCAGGGGGCTCCTACAATGAGCAGTTCTTC. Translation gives CASSSGGSYNEQFF.

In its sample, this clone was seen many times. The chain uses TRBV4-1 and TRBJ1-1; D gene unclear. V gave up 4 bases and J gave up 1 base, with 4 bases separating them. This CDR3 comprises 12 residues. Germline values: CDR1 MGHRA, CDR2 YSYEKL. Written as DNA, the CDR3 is TGCGCCAGCAGCCGGCAGAACACTGAAGCTTTCTTT. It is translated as CASSRQNTEAFF.